This entry lists 16 T cell receptor beta chains sequenced from one sample in a study of T cells in Graves' hyperthyroidism and ophthalmopathy. RNA transcripts were the template for amplifying TCR beta CDR3 regions. HTBI primers were employed in a first-round RT-PCR of the TCR CDR3. TCRdb re-analysed the multiplex PCR reads in MiXCR, keeping a single row per CDR3 protein. The table includes around 690,000 distinct CDR3 sequences, about 20% detected once. Sequenced input: blood. Source of these receptors: a man under 40 with Graves' ophthalmopathy.

The CDR3 nucleotides read TGTGCCAGCAGTCGTTCAGACAGGAATATTATTTCCTACGAGCAGTACTTC. Translated: CASSRSDRNIISYEQYF. V usage is TRBV6-1 and J usage is TRBJ2-7; D perhaps matches TRBD1 (6 bases). The CDR3 loop spans 17 amino acids. In germline, CDR1 is MNHNS, CDR2 SASEGT. Trimming pared 5 bases from V and 1 base from J, leaving 21 bases between.

This clonotype was seen a few times. V usage is TRBV27 and J usage is TRBJ2-1; 11 nucleotides align to TRBD2. V shed 7 bases and J 7 bases; nucleotides not matched to a gene: 9. CDR1 MNHEY and CDR2 SMNVEV come from the germline V gene (reference sequence). This CDR3 is 15 amino acids long. CDR3 sequence: CASKAGTSGTNEQFF. CDR3 DNA: TGTGCCAGCAAGGCTGGGACTAGCGGTACGAATGAGCAGTTCTTC.

Comments on this clonotype: At one of its ends the junction is not consistent with the germline gene, which may arise from a read error. The chain couples TRBV3-1 to TRBJ1-5; TRBD1 aligns across 7 bases. This CDR3 contains 14 residues. Germline values: CDR1 LGHDT, CDR2 YNNKEL (reference sequence). CDR3 nucleotide sequence: TGTGCCGGCAGCCAAGGACAGGACTTACAGCCCCAGCATTTT. Translated: CAGSQGQDLQPQHF.

This clonotype has only a few counts. This chain uses TRBV30 with TRBJ2-3; 10 positions match TRBD2. J was trimmed by 6 bases and V by 8 bases; bases with no gene match: 8. This CDR3 is built from 13 residues. Per the germline V gene, CDR1 is GTSNPN and CDR2 is SVGIG (reference sequence). The CDR3 spells CARGKRGGDTQYF. The CDR3 bases are TGTGCCCGAGGAAAGCGGGGGGGGGATACGCAGTATTTT.

The chain has TRBV28 and TRBJ2-2; D is perhaps TRBD1 or TRBD2 (6 bases each). The CDR3 runs to 18 residues. Germline lookup yields CDR1 MDHEN and CDR2 SYDVKM. Trimming took off 1 base at V and 7 bases at J, with 22 bases between the two ends. The CDR3 DNA reads TGTGCCAGCAGTTTATTAACCCTGCGCGACGGGGGCAACGGGGAGCTGTTTTTT. Protein product: CASSLLTLRDGGNGELFF.

The chain couples TRBV5-6 to TRBJ1-1; D unresolved. V lost 0 bases and J lost 0, with 9 bases in between. The CDR3 covers 15 residues. CDR1 is SGHDT and CDR2 is YYEEEE in the germline V gene. CDR3 residues: CASSLDARMNTEAFF. CDR3 DNA sequence: TGTGCCAGCAGCTTGGATGCCAGGATGAACACTGAAGCTTTCTTT.

This clonotype was recorded many times. The V call is TRBV18, the J call TRBJ1-1; unclear D gene. CDR3 size: 15 residues. Between the trimmed V and J ends, which lost 2 bases and 0 bases, there was a span of 10 bases. In germline, CDR1 is KGHSH, CDR2 LQKENI. CDR3 region: CASSPNLGVNTEAFF. The CDR3 DNA reads as TGTGCCAGCTCACCAAATCTGGGAGTGAACACTGAAGCTTTCTTT.

The rearrangement links TRBV12-3 or TRBV12-4 to TRBJ2-3, with D perhaps TRBD1 (6 bases). The V end lost 7 bases, the J end lost 0 bases, and 11 bases lay between the germline ends. The CDR3 is 14 amino acids. CDR3 amino acids: CASKPGHSTDTQYF. CDR3 DNA: TGTGCCAGCAAGCCGGGACATAGCACAGATACGCAGTATTTT.

Only a few counts were recorded for this clonotype. This rearrangement joins TRBV7-9 to TRBJ1-4, with D maybe TRBD1 (6 bases). The V gene's germline CDR1 is SEHNR and CDR2 FQNEAQ (reference sequence). This CDR3 has 15 residues. Trimming pared 2 bases from V and 7 bases from J, leaving 14 bases between. The CDR3 bases are TGTGCCAGCAGCTTAATACAGGGTGAAGCTGAAAAACTGTTTTTT. Its translation is CASSLIQGEAEKLFF.

The CDR3 DNA is TGTGCCAGCAGCGCTGGAAACCTAATCTACGAGCAGTACTTC. Encoded protein: CASSAGNLIYEQYF. The chain uses TRBV5-6 and TRBJ2-7; D unclear. This CDR3 is 14 amino acids long. Germline V CDR1 and CDR2: SGHDT, YYEEEE. With 4 bases removed from V and 3 bases from J, the gap between germline ends came to 14 bases.

V gene TRBV5-4 combines with J gene TRBJ1-6; D gene uncertain. V was shortened by 0 bases and J by 3 bases, with 10 bases between the two germline ends. There are 16 residues in the CDR3. CDR1 is SGHNT, CDR2 YYREEE, per germline (reference sequence). CDR3: CASSLDPGNYNSPLHF. In nucleotides, the CDR3 is TGTGCCAGCAGCTTGGATCCGGGAAACTATAATTCACCCCTCCACTTT.

This clonotype occurred a few times. V gene TRBV5-1 combines with J gene TRBJ2-2; 13 bases agree with TRBD2. Trimming took 7 bases from V and 7 from J; bases not matched to a gene: 7. CDR1 and CDR2 from the germline V gene are SGHRS and YFSETQ. The CDR3 sequence is 15 residues long. CDR3 in DNA: TGCGCCAGCGGGGGACTAGCGGGATCTGGCGGGGAGCTGTTTTTT. As protein: CASGGLAGSGGELFF.

This clonotype appeared many times. The V gene is TRBV12-3 or TRBV12-4, the J gene TRBJ2-3; 12 bases agree with TRBD2. CDR3 length: 15 amino acids. V lost 5 bases and J lost 2; bases outside the gene matches: 2. CDR3 in DNA: TGTGCCAGCAGTCGGACTAGCGGGAACACAGATACGCAGTATTTT. Translation gives CASSRTSGNTDTQYF.

This clonotype was seen at least ten times. The genes are TRBV30 and TRBJ2-5; possibly TRBD2 for D (6 bases). The CDR3 spans 15 residues. Looked up from germline, CDR1 is GTSNPN and CDR2 is SVGIG (reference sequence). Trimming cost V 4 bases and J 3 bases, with 18 bases left between them. In nucleotides, the CDR3 is TGTGCCTGGACCCGGCAGCGGGCCGTAAAAGAGACCCAGTACTTC. Protein sequence: CAWTRQRAVKETQYF. Complete variable domain (other parts from reference TRBV30 and TRBJ2-5): SQTIHQWPATLVQPVGSPLSLECTVEGTSNPNLYWYRQAAGRGLQLLFYSVGIGQISSEVPQNLSASRPQDRQFILSSKKLLLSDSGFYLCAWTRQRAVKETQYFGPGTRLLVL.

The chain is built from TRBV7-2 and TRBJ1-1; the D is unclear. Trimming pared 3 bases from V and 0 bases from J, leaving 8 bases between. The germline V gene has CDR1 SGHTA and CDR2 FQGNSA. The CDR3 runs 14 residues. CDR3: CASSFLTLNTEAFF. The CDR3 coding sequence is TGTGCCAGCAGCTTTCTAACACTGAACACTGAAGCTTTCTTT.

V gene TRBV7-9 combines with J gene TRBJ2-1; TRBD2 is a possible D gene (6 bases). Germline-derived CDR1 and CDR2 are SEHNR and FQNEAQ (reference sequence). CDR3 length equals 14 residues. V was pared by 7 bases and J by 6 bases, with 16 bases between. The CDR3 loop is CASNGGVSGNEQFF. DNA for the CDR3: TGTGCCAGCAACGGAGGGGTGTCGGGCAATGAGCAGTTCTTC.